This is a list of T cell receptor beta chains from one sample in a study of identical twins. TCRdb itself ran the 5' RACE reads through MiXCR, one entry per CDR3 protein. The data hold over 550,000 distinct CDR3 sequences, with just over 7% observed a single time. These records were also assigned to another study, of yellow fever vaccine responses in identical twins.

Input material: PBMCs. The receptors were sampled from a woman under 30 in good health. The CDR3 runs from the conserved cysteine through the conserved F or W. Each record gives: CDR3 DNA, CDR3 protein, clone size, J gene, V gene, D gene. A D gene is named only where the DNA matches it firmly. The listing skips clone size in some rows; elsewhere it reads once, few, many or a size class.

TGTGCCAGCAGTGCAATCGGGGGACAGGGGATTAAGGCCCAGCATTTT | CASSAIGGQGIKAQHF | . | TRBJ1-5 | TRBV27 | TRBD1
TGTGCCAGCAGGGTCCGGGAGGTCGACTACGAGCAGTACTTC | CASRVREVDYEQYF | many | TRBJ2-7 | TRBV12-3/TRBV12-4 | TRBD2
TGTGCCAGCAGCTTAGTATCTGGAAACAATGAGCAGTTCTTC | CASSLVSGNNEQFF | many | TRBJ2-1 | TRBV7-2 | .
TGCGCCAGCAGCGCCCCGACGGCGAACACTGAAGCTTTCTTT | CASSAPTANTEAFF | . | TRBJ1-1 | TRBV4-1 | .
TGCGCCAGCAGCTTGGTACAGACAAACACTGAAGCTTTCTTT | CASSLVQTNTEAFF | . | TRBJ1-1 | TRBV5-1 | .
TGTGCCAGCAGCGCTCGACAGAAGGGCTTCGAGACCCAGTACTTC | CASSARQKGFETQYF | few | TRBJ2-5 | TRBV9 | .
TGTGCCAGCAGCGATCGACAGGGAATGGATACGCAGTATTTT | CASSDRQGMDTQYF | . | TRBJ2-3 | TRBV2 | TRBD1
TGTGCCAGCAGTCCTCCTGGGGTATCAGATACGCAGTATTTT | CASSPPGVSDTQYF | . | TRBJ2-3 | TRBV27 | .
TGTGCCAGCAGTTCCTACAGGGGGCTTGGGGGCTCCTACGAGCAGTACTTC | CASSSYRGLGGSYEQYF | few | TRBJ2-7 | TRBV28 | TRBD1
TGTGCCAGCAAGACTAGCGGGAGATACAATGAGCAGTTCTTC | CASKTSGRYNEQFF | few | TRBJ2-1 | TRBV6-1 | TRBD2
TGTGCCAGCAGTTTGGCCAAAACTGGGGGCAATCAGCCCCAGCATTTT | CASSLAKTGGNQPQHF | many | TRBJ1-5 | TRBV12-3/TRBV12-4 | .
TGCAGCGGGATTAGGGGCTCTCTTCAAGAGACCCAGTACTTC | CSGIRGSLQETQYF | . | TRBJ2-5 | TRBV29-1 | .
TGCAGCGTTGAAGACGGGGGGGCCGCTGATACGCAGTATTTT | CSVEDGGAADTQYF | . | TRBJ2-3 | TRBV29-1 | TRBD2
TGTGCCAGCAGACTGGGACTGAGCTCCTACAATGAGCAGTTCTTC | CASRLGLSSYNEQFF | many | TRBJ2-1 | TRBV6-2/TRBV6-3 | .
TGTGCCAGCAGTGACGGGAGAGGGGGAGATACGCAGTATTTT | CASSDGRGGDTQYF | many | TRBJ2-3 | TRBV6-4 | .
TGTGCCAGCAGCCCAGACAGGGGTTCCAAAAACATTCAGTACTTC | CASSPDRGSKNIQYF | . | TRBJ2-4 | TRBV11-2 | TRBD1
TGTGCCAGCAGTCCGTCCGACAGGGACACCGGGGAGCTGTTTTTT | CASSPSDRDTGELFF | many | TRBJ2-2 | TRBV12-3/TRBV12-4 | TRBD1
TGTGCCAGCAGCCATGAGGGAGGTTACATTCAGTACTTC | CASSHEGGYIQYF | many | TRBJ2-4 | TRBV3-1 | .
TGTGCCAGCAGTTACTCCCTAAATGAAAAACTGTTTTTT | CASSYSLNEKLFF | few | TRBJ1-4 | TRBV6-5 | .
TGTGCCAGCAGCCAAACTAGCGGGGGGGCCTTTTACAATGAGCAGTTCTTC | CASSQTSGGAFYNEQFF | many | TRBJ2-1 | TRBV3-1 | TRBD2
TGTGCCACCAGTGATAGGTATGAGCAGTTCTTC | CATSDRYEQFF | many | TRBJ2-1 | TRBV24-1 | .
TGTGCCAGCAGCTTTCGAAGCCTTAGCACAGATACGCAGTATTTT | CASSFRSLSTDTQYF | . | TRBJ2-3 | TRBV11-2 | .
TGTGCCAGCAGTTTGACCGGCCGATTTGCCAAAAACATTCAGTACTTC | CASSLTGRFAKNIQYF | . | TRBJ2-4 | TRBV12-3/TRBV12-4 | .
TGTGCCAGCAGTCGCTCCCTTCTAGCGGGAGGGCCGAGGGAGCAGTACTTC | CASSRSLLAGGPREQYF | . | TRBJ2-7 | TRBV12-3/TRBV12-4 | TRBD2
TGTGCCAGCAGCCTGGGACTAGCGGAACGGACCCAGTACTTC | CASSLGLAERTQYF | few | TRBJ2-5 | TRBV9 | TRBD2
TGTGCCAGCAGCCAAGCCGGGATAAGTACGTGGCAGTACTTC | CASSQAGISTWQYF | . | TRBJ2-7 | TRBV14 | .
TGTGCCAGCATCGCCTACACCAGGGCTGATGGCTACACCTTC | CASIAYTRADGYTF | many | TRBJ1-2 | TRBV7-9 | .
TGTGCCAGCAGTGAGGTGGGGGCCCCAAATGAGCAGTTCTTC | CASSEVGAPNEQFF | many | TRBJ2-1 | TRBV2 | .
TGCAGCGTTGGGCCGGGACTACATAGCTACGAGCAGTACTTC | CSVGPGLHSYEQYF | few | TRBJ2-7 | TRBV29-1 | TRBD2
TGTGCCAGCAGCCCGGTTGAACAGGGCTCCGGCTACACCTTC | CASSPVEQGSGYTF | . | TRBJ1-2 | TRBV7-9 | .
TGTGCCATCAAAGCGGGGGGAAATCAAGAGACCCAGTACTTC | CAIKAGGNQETQYF | few | TRBJ2-5 | TRBV10-3 | TRBD2
TGCGCCAGCAGCTTGGGCTCGGGCCACCTAAGCACAGATACGCAGTATTTT | CASSLGSGHLSTDTQYF | many | TRBJ2-3 | TRBV5-1 | .
TGTGCCACCAGCGCCTGGGGGGAATCCTACAATGAGCAGTTCTTC | CATSAWGESYNEQFF | many | TRBJ2-1 | TRBV24-1 | .
TGTGCCAGCAGCTTAGATTTGGCGGGAGTCACAAACAATGAGCAGTTCTTC | CASSLDLAGVTNNEQFF | . | TRBJ2-1 | TRBV11-2 | TRBD2
TGCAGTGCTAGCCCAGTCGAGGGGGCGCATTTTCAAGATACGCAGTATTTT | CSASPVEGAHFQDTQYF | few | TRBJ2-3 | TRBV20-1 | TRBD1
TGCAGTGCTAGACAGGGCCCCAATCAGCCCCAGCATTTT | CSARQGPNQPQHF | many | TRBJ1-5 | TRBV20-1 | .
TGTGCCAGCAGTTTAGGGACTAGCGGAGGCTACGAGCAGTACTTC | CASSLGTSGGYEQYF | many | TRBJ2-7 | TRBV12-3/TRBV12-4 | TRBD2
TGTGCCAGCAGCTTTGGGACAGCCACCGGGGAGCTGTTTTTT | CASSFGTATGELFF | many | TRBJ2-2 | TRBV7-2 | TRBD1
TGTGCCAGCCGATCTCAAGGCACTGAAGCTTTCTTT | CASRSQGTEAFF | many | TRBJ1-1 | TRBV12-3/TRBV12-4 | .
TGTGCCAGCAGTGCCGTAGCGGGAGGTCTAGATACGCAGTATTTT | CASSAVAGGLDTQYF | . | TRBJ2-3 | TRBV25-1 | TRBD2
TGTGCCAGCAGCCCCGGGACAGGGGCCTACGAGCAGTACTTC | CASSPGTGAYEQYF | many | TRBJ2-7 | TRBV3-1 | TRBD1
TGCGCCAGCAGCCCGGAGGCCACTAGCGGGAGGACCGGGGAGCTGTTTTTT | CASSPEATSGRTGELFF | . | TRBJ2-2 | TRBV5-1 | TRBD2
TGCGCCAGCAGCCAAGGCCTCTTC | CASSQGLF | once | TRBJ2-7 | TRBV4-1 | .
TGCGCCAGCAGCCAAAAGGGGGAGCGAGGCAATTCACCCCTCCACTTT | CASSQKGERGNSPLHF | . | TRBJ1-6 | TRBV4-1 | .
TGCAGTGCAATAGCGGGAGCGCGTTACAATGAGCAGTTCTTC | CSAIAGARYNEQFF | few | TRBJ2-1 | TRBV20-1 | TRBD2
TGTGCCAGCAGCTCCCGGGATTGGGGGTCGAATGAGCAGTTCTTC | CASSSRDWGSNEQFF | few | TRBJ2-1 | TRBV12-3/TRBV12-4 | .
TGTGCCAGCATGCAGGAGAACACCGGGGAGCTGTTTTTT | CASMQENTGELFF | . | TRBJ2-2 | TRBV28 | .
TGTGCCAGCAGCTTGGCCAACTGGGGGCAGTACACTGAAGCTTTCTTT | CASSLANWGQYTEAFF | . | TRBJ1-1 | TRBV5-5 | .
TGTGCCAGCAGCCCACACCGGGTGGGTTCCTACAATGAGCAGTTCTTC | CASSPHRVGSYNEQFF | few | TRBJ2-1 | TRBV7-8 | .
TGTGCCAGCAGCGGACCCAATCGGGAGACCCAGTACTTC | CASSGPNRETQYF | . | TRBJ2-5 | TRBV12-3/TRBV12-4 | .
TGCAGCGTTGAAGGCCAGGGGGCGCGGGTCAATGAGCAGTTCTTC | CSVEGQGARVNEQFF | few | TRBJ2-1 | TRBV29-1 | TRBD1
TGTGCCATCAAGGGAAACAATGAGCAGTTCTTC | CAIKGNNEQFF | . | TRBJ2-1 | TRBV10-3 | .